Listed below are T cell receptor beta chains from one sample, sequenced in a study of blood T cell repertoires in COVID-19. TCRdb's copy holds only in-frame clones and misses some; the assay was immunoSEQ multiplex PCR. The sample lists around 190,000 clones; 70% to 80% were seen once. The sequencing sample was made of peripheral blood. These receptors were collected from a woman between 40 and 55 years old with COVID-19, enrolled during active disease. Both conserved end residues are part of each CDR3. The order of the fields is V gene, clone size, J gene, D gene, CDR3 DNA, CDR3 protein. A D gene is named only where the DNA matches it firmly. The size entry is marked missing in some rows and otherwise reads once, few, many or a size class.

TRBV5-1	-	TRBJ2-7	TRBD2	TGCGCCAGCAGCTTGGGGGCGCTAGCGGGAGGAACGGAGCAGTACTTC	CASSLGALAGGTEQYF
TRBV7-9	-	TRBJ2-3	-	TGTGCCAGCAGCTTGGGGCAGAGCACAGATACGCAGTATTTT	CASSLGQSTDTQYF
TRBV27	-	TRBJ1-2	-	TGTGCCAGCAGTCAAAAGGGGTCGGATGGCTACACCTTC	CASSQKGSDGYTF
TRBV12-3/TRBV12-4	-	TRBJ1-5	-	TGTGCCAGCAGTTTAAGGGGGAATCAGCCCCAGCATTTT	CASSLRGNQPQHF
TRBV7-9	-	TRBJ2-3	-	TGTGCCAGCACCGCACTTACTGAGGGCACAGATACGCAGTATTTT	CASTALTEGTDTQYF
TRBV6-5	-	TRBJ2-7	-	TGTGCCAGCAGCCAGGCCGCGGGGAGCTACGAGCAGTACTTC	CASSQAAGSYEQYF
TRBV5-1	-	TRBJ2-7	-	TGCGCCAGCAGCTTGGACTTCCCTTCCTACGAGCAGTACTTC	CASSLDFPSYEQYF
TRBV6-5	-	TRBJ1-3	-	TGCACCGTCGGGGGGGCTGGAAACACCATATATTTT	CTVGGAGNTIYF
TRBV5-1	-	TRBJ2-5	TRBD1	TGCGCCAGCCGAGGACAGGGGCCCTTGGAGACCCAGTACTTC	CASRGQGPLETQYF
TRBV5-4	-	TRBJ2-1	TRBD1	TGTGCCAGCAGTTTGGCGGGACAGGGGCCTAATGAGCAGTTCTTC	CASSLAGQGPNEQFF
TRBV7-9	-	TRBJ1-6	-	TGTGCCAGCAGCTCCCGATTATGGGGGGAAAGCGGCTCACCCCTCCACTTT	CASSSRLWGESGSPLHF
TRBV4-3	-	TRBJ2-3	-	TGCGCCAGCGGAAGAGGGTCAACAGATACGCAGTATTTT	CASGRGSTDTQYF
TRBV30	-	TRBJ1-1	-	TGTGCCTGGAGTATAACAACAGTGAACACTGAAGCTTTCTTT	CAWSITTVNTEAFF
TRBV7-9	-	TRBJ2-6	TRBD1	TGTGCCAGCAGCCATCTGAGGACAGGTTTTTTCGGGGCCAACGTCCTGACTTTC	CASSHLRTGFFGANVLTF
TRBV3-1/TRBV3-2	-	TRBJ2-5	TRBD2	TGTGCCAGCAGCCAAGGAAGCGGGAGAGAGCAGACCCAGTACTTC	CASSQGSGREQTQYF
TRBV5-6	-	TRBJ1-2	-	TGTGCCAGCAGCTACAGGGCTGGCTACACCTTC	CASSYRAGYTF
TRBV7-9	once	TRBJ2-3	TRBD2	TGTGCCAGCAGCTCGGGACTAGCGGGAGGACGTTATTTCACAGATACGCAGTATTTT	CASSSGLAGGRYFTDTQYF
TRBV11-2	-	TRBJ1-5	-	TGTGCCAGCAGCTCCACAGAGATTCAGCCCCAGCATTTT	CASSSTEIQPQHF
TRBV5-1	-	TRBJ2-3	-	TGCGCCAGCAGCTTGGCTGGAGGAAAGCCAGATACGCAGTATTTT	CASSLAGGKPDTQYF
TRBV7-6	few	TRBJ1-3	TRBD1	TGTGCCAGCAGCTTGAACCAGGGGGCTGGTACTGGAAACACCATATATTTT	CASSLNQGAGTGNTIYF
TRBV11-2	few	TRBJ1-1	TRBD1	TGTGCCAGCAGCGCCCCCGGACAGGGGAGAGGTCTGGCTTTCTTT	CASSAPGQGRGLAFF
TRBV5-8	-	TRBJ1-1	-	TGTGCCAGCAGCTTGGATCGGGGATTAGGTACGGTGAACACTGAAGCTTTCTTT	CASSLDRGLGTVNTEAFF
TRBV30	-	TRBJ1-5	-	TGTGCCTGGGCCGGGGGAGATCAGCCCCAGCATTTT	CAWAGGDQPQHF
TRBV5-1	once	TRBJ2-7	TRBD1	TGCGCCAGCAGCTTGCCCGGGACAGGGATCGCCTACGAGCAGTACTTC	CASSLPGTGIAYEQYF
TRBV9	-	TRBJ2-1	TRBD1	TGTGCCAGCAACAATAGGGGGCCTAACAATGAGCAGTTCTTC	CASNNRGPNNEQFF
TRBV29-1	-	TRBJ1-2	-	TGCAGCGTTGGGTCCACTGCTAGCTATGGCTACACCTTC	CSVGSTASYGYTF
TRBV7-2	-	TRBJ2-4	TRBD2	TGTGCCAGCAGCCAACAGAGAGCGGGGGGCACACTAGCCAAAAACATTCAGTACTTC	CASSQQRAGGTLAKNIQYF
TRBV5-1	-	TRBJ2-1	-	TGCGCCAGCCGTCAAACGGGGGACTCCTCCTACAATGAGCAGTTCTTC	CASRQTGDSSYNEQFF
TRBV3-1/TRBV3-2	-	TRBJ2-7	TRBD2	TGTGCCAGCAGCCAAGTTGATAGCGGGGGCTACGAGCAGTACTTC	CASSQVDSGGYEQYF
TRBV9	-	TRBJ1-1	-	TGTGCCAGCAGCGTAGTATCGGGCAGGGCGGCCACTGAAGCTTTCTTT	CASSVVSGRAATEAFF
TRBV9	-	TRBJ1-3	-	TGTGCCAGCAGCCTCGGGGATGGCAACACCATATATTTT	CASSLGDGNTIYF
TRBV12-2	-	TRBJ1-1	-	TGTGCAAGTCGCTTCGGCGGGTCCTCAAGCGTGAACACTGAAGCTTTCTTT	CASRFGGSSSVNTEAFF
TRBV7-9	-	TRBJ2-1	TRBD1	TGTGCCAGCAGCGGGGGACAGGGCTCCTACAATGAGCAGTTCTTC	CASSGGQGSYNEQFF
TRBV16	-	TRBJ2-1	TRBD2	TGTGCCAGCAGCCAAAGAGGACTAGCGGGAGAGCGAGAGCAGTTCTTC	CASSQRGLAGEREQFF
TRBV19	-	TRBJ1-2	TRBD1	TGTGCCAGTACCTGGGACAGCTACTATGGCTACACCTTC	CASTWDSYYGYTF
TRBV6-5	-	TRBJ2-7	-	TGTGCCAGCAGTACAACGGGACTCGGCGAGCAGTACTTC	CASSTTGLGEQYF
TRBV5-1	-	TRBJ1-3	TRBD1	TGCGCCAGCAGCGACTTACCGGGACAGGGGACTGGAAACACCATATATTTT	CASSDLPGQGTGNTIYF
TRBV7-8	-	TRBJ2-1	-	TGTGCCAGCAGCCTAAGGGGTGAGCAGTTCTTC	CASSLRGEQFF
TRBV30	-	TRBJ1-4	TRBD1	TGTGCCTGGAGTGGGGACAGGGCAGGTGGGGAAAAACTGTTTTTT	CAWSGDRAGGEKLFF
TRBV27	-	TRBJ1-5	-	TGTGCCAGCAGTTTGAAATATAGTCAGCCCCAGCATTTT	CASSLKYSQPQHF
TRBV7-8	-	TRBJ1-5	-	TGTGCCAGCAGCTTATCCCAACAGGCTTCAGGTCAGCCCCAGCATTTT	CASSLSQQASGQPQHF
TRBV6-1	-	TRBJ1-5	-	TGTGCCAGCAGTGATGAGAGGGATCAGCCCCAGCATTTT	CASSDERDQPQHF
TRBV19	few	TRBJ1-2	TRBD1	TGTGCCAGTCGGACTTTGGACAGGGAGTATGGCTACACCTTC	CASRTLDREYGYTF
TRBV3-1/TRBV3-2	once	TRBJ2-7	TRBD2	TGTGCCAGCAGCCAAGTCCCGGCGGGACTAGCCTCCTACGAGCAGTACTTC	CASSQVPAGLASYEQYF
TRBV9	-	TRBJ2-1	-	TGTGCCAGCAGCGTACGACTAGGGTTTCATGAGCAGTTCTTC	CASSVRLGFHEQFF
TRBV18	few	TRBJ1-1	TRBD1	TGTGCCAGCTCCCCACTGGGACAGGGCATTGGGGAGGCTTTCTTT	CASSPLGQGIGEAFF
TRBV5-1	few	TRBJ2-1	-	TGCGCCAGCAGCTCAATGAGTTACAATGAGCAGTTCTTC	CASSSMSYNEQFF
TRBV7-3	-	TRBJ2-1	TRBD2	TGTGCCAGCAGCTTAATAGGACTAGCGGCGGCGGATGAGCAGTTCTTC	CASSLIGLAAADEQFF
TRBV20-1	few	TRBJ1-6	-	TGCAGTGCTTATCCACCCCTCCACTTT	CSAYPPLHF
TRBV5-4	-	TRBJ1-1	TRBD1	TGTGCCAGCAGCTCGGGACAGGGTCGGGGCCCAGCTTTCTTT	CASSSGQGRGPAFF